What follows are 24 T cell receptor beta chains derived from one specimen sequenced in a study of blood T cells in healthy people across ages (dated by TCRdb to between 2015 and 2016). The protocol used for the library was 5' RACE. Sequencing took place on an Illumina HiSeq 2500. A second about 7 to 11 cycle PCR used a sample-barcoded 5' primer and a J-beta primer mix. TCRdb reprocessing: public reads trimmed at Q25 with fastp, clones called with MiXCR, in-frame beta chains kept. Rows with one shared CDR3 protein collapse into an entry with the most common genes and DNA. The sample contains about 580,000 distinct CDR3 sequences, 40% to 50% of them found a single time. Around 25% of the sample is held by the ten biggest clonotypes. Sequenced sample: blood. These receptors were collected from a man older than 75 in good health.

The CDR3 is CASSSRNSFRPLHF. For the CDR3, the DNA is TGTGCCAGCAGCTCCCGGAACAGTTTCCGTCCCCTCCACTTT. This chain links TRBV6-2 or TRBV6-3 with TRBJ1-6; D unclear. There are 14 residues in the CDR3. Trimming took 6 bases from V and 13 from J, leaving 19 bases between them. The germline V gene encodes CDR1 MNHEY and CDR2 SVGEGT.

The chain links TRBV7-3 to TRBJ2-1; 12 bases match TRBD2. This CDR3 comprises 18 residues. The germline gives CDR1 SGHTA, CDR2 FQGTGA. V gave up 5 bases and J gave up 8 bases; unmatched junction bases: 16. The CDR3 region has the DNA TGTGCCAGCAGCCCCGCCCGGACTAGCGGGGACCCTTGGGATGAGCAGTTCTTC. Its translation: CASSPARTSGDPWDEQFF.

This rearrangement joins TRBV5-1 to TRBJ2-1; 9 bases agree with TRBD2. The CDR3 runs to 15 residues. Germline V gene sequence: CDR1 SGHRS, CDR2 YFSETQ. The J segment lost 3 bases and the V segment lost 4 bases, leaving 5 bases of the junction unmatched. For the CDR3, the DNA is TGCGCCAGCAGCAAAGATAGCGGGAGCTACAATGAGCAGTTCTTC. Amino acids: CASSKDSGSYNEQFF.

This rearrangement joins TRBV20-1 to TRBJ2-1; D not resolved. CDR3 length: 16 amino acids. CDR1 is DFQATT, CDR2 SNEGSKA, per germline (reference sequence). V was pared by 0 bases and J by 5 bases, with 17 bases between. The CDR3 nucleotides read TGCAGTGCTAGAGATTCGCGTAGACCTCGAGACAATGAGCAGTTCTTC. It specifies CSARDSRRPRDNEQFF.

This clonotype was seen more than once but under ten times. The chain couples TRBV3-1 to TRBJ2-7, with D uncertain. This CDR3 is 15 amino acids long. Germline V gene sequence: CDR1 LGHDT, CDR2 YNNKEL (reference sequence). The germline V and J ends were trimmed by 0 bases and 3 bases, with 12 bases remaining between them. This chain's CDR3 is CASSQETSTHYEQYF. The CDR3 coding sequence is TGTGCCAGCAGCCAAGAGACGTCTACCCACTACGAGCAGTACTTC.

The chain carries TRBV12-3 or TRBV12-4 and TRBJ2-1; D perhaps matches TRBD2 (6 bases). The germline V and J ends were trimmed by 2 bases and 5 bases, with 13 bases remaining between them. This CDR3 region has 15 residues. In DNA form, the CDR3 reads TGTGCCAGCAGTTTATCAGTGGGAGGCCACAATGAGCAGTTCTTC. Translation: CASSLSVGGHNEQFF.

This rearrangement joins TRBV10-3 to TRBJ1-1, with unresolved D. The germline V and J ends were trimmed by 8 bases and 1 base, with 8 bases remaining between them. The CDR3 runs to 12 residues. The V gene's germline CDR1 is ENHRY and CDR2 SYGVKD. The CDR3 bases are TGTGCCATCTTAGTGAGGAACACTGAAGCTTTCTTT. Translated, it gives CAILVRNTEAFF.

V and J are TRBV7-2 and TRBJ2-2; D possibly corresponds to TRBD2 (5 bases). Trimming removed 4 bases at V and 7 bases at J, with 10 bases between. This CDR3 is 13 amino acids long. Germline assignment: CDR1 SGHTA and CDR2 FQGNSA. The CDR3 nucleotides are TGTGCCAGCAGCTCAGGCGGGTTCGGGGAGCTGTTTTTT. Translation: CASSSGGFGELFF.

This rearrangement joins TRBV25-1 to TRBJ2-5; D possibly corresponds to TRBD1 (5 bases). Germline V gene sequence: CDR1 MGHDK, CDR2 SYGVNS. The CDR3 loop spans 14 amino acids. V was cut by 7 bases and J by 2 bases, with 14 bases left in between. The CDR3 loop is CASTHPQAQETQYF. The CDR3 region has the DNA TGTGCCAGCACCCATCCACAGGCTCAAGAGACCCAGTACTTC.

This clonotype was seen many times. CDR3 coding DNA: TGCAGCGTTCTTACAGATCATCATGAGCAGTTCTTC. Protein product: CSVLTDHHEQFF. This sequence joins TRBV29-1 and TRBJ2-1, with no clear D. V dropped 5 bases and J dropped 8 bases, with 13 bases sitting between them. Germline values: CDR1 SQVTM, CDR2 ANQGSEA. CDR3 length equals 12 residues.

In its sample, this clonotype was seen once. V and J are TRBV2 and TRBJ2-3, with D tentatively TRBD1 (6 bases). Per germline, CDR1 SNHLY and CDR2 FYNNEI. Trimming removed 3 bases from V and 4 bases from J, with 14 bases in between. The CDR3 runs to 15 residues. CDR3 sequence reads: CASSDEGGGADTQYF. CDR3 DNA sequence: TGTGCCAGCAGTGACGAAGGGGGTGGGGCAGATACGCAGTATTTT.

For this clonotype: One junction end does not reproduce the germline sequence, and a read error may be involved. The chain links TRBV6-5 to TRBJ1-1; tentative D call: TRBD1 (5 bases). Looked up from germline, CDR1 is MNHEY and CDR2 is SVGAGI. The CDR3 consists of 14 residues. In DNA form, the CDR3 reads TGTGCCAGCACCCCTCCAGGGAGGGCCACTAAAGCTTTCTTT. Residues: CASTPPGRATKAFF.

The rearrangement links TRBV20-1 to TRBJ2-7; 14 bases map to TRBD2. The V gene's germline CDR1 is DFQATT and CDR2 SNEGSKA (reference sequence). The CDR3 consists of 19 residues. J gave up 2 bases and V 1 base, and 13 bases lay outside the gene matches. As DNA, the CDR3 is TGCAGTGCTAGAGTCAACTCGGGACTAGCGGGAGAAAATCCCTACGAGCAGTACTTC. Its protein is CSARVNSGLAGENPYEQYF.

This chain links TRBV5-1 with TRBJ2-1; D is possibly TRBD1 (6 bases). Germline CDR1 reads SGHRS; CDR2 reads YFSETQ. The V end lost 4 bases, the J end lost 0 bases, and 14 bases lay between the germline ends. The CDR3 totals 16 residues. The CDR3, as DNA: TGCGCCAGCAGCCAGGACAGCCGTAGCTCCTACAATGAGCAGTTCTTC. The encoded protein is CASSQDSRSSYNEQFF.

Here the CDR3 DNA reads TGTGCCAGCAGTGTTCGGGGCTACAATGAGCAGTTCTTC. It encodes CASSVRGYNEQFF. The gene calls are TRBV28 and TRBJ2-1; maybe TRBD2 (5 bases). Germline V CDR1 and CDR2: MDHEN, SYDVKM. The CDR3 consists of 13 residues. The ends were cut back, 5 bases at V and 3 bases at J, with 8 bases in the middle.

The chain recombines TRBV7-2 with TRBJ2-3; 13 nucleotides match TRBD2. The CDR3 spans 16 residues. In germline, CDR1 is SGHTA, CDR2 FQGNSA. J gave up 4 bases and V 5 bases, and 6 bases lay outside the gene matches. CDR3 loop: CASSPTGTSGADTQYF. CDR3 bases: TGTGCCAGCAGCCCGACCGGGACTAGCGGGGCAGATACGCAGTATTTT. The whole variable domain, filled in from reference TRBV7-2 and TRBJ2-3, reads GAGVSQSPSNKVTEKGKDVELRCDPISGHTALYWYRQSLGQGLEFLIYFQGNSAPDKSGLPSDRFSAERTGGSVSTLTIQRTQQEDSAVYLCASSPTGTSGADTQYFGPGTRLTVL.

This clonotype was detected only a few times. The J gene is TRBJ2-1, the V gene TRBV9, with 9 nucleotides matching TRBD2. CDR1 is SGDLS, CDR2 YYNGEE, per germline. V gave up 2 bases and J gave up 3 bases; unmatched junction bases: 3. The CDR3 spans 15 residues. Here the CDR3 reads CASSVGTSLYNEQFF. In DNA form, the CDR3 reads TGTGCCAGCAGCGTGGGGACTAGCCTCTACAATGAGCAGTTCTTC. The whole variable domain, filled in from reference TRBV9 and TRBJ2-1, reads DSGVTQTPKHLITATGQRVTLRCSPRSGDLSVYWYQQSLDQGLQFLIQYYNGEERAKGNILERFSAQQFPDLHSELNLSSLELGDSALYFCASSVGTSLYNEQFFGPGTRLTVL.

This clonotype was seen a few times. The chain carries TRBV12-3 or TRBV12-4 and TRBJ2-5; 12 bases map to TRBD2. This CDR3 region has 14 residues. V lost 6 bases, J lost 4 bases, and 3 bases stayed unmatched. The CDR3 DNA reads TGTGCCAGCAGGTCACTAGCGGGAGGAGAGACCCAGTACTTC. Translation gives CASRSLAGGETQYF.

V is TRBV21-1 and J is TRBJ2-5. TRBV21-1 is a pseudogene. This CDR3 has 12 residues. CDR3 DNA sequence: TGTGCCAGCAGCAAAGTGGGCGAGACCCAGTACTTC. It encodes CASSKVGETQYF.

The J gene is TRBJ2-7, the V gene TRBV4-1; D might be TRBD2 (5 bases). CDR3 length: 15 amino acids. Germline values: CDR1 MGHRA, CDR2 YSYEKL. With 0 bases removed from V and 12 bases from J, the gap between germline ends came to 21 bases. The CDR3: CASSQESSGSHNRYF. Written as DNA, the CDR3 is TGCGCCAGCAGCCAAGAGTCTTCGGGGTCACATAATCGGTACTTC.

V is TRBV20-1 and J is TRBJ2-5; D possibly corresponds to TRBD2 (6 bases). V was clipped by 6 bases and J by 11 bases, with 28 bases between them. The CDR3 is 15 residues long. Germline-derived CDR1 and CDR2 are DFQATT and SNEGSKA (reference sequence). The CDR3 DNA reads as TGCAGTGCCGGGGACTCCGGGACTCCCTCCTACGGGCAGTACTTC. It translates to CSAGDSGTPSYGQYF.

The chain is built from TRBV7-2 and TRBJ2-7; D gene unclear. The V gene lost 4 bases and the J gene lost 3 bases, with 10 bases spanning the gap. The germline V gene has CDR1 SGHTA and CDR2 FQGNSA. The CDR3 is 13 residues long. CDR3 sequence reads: CASSSLGYYEQYF. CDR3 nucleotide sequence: TGTGCCAGCAGCTCGCTAGGATACTACGAGCAGTACTTC. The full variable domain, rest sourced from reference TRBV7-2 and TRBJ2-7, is GAGVSQSPSNKVTEKGKDVELRCDPISGHTALYWYRQSLGQGLEFLIYFQGNSAPDKSGLPSDRFSAERTGGSVSTLTIQRTQQEDSAVYLCASSSLGYYEQYFGPGTRLTVT.

CDR3 protein: CASSSPGHPYGYTF. The CDR3 DNA is TGCGCCAGCAGCTCCCCGGGACATCCCTATGGCTACACCTTC. V usage is TRBV4-1 and J usage is TRBJ1-2; a weak D match, TRBD1 (6 bases). V was shortened by 5 bases and J by 4 bases, with 14 bases between the two germline ends. From germline, CDR1 is MGHRA and CDR2 YSYEKL. The CDR3 has 14 residues.

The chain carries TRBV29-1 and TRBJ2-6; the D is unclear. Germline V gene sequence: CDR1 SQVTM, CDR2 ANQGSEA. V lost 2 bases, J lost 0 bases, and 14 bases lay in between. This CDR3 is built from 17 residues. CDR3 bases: TGCAGCGTTGAAACCTGGGATGGGTCCTCTGGGGCCAACGTCCTGACTTTC. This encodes CSVETWDGSSGANVLTF.